This T cell receptor beta chain was observed in a study of OX40 agonist ivuxolimab in advanced cancers. Overall study context: Males comprised 82.7% of the group, whose mean age was approximately 60 years (range about 20 to 85).

Assay used: immunoSEQ multiplex PCR; TCRdb lists only in-frame clones, some missing. The table records about 73,000 clones, about 90% of them present only once. Germline V CDR1 and CDR2: GTSNPN, SVGIG (reference sequence). The CDR3 runs to 15 residues. V was clipped by 0 bases and J by 2 bases, with 13 bases between them. The receptor's source is an adult with an advanced solid tumor such as melanoma, head and neck, liver or kidney cancer. The input for sequencing was CD4+ or CD8+ T cells sorted from blood, taken in a trial of the OX40 agonist ivuxolimab. The genes are TRBV30 and TRBJ1-1; D uncertain. In DNA, the CDR3 is TGTGCCTGGAGTGTAACGTTCGTGCGTAACACTGAAGCTTTCTTT. This translates into CAWSVTFVRNTEAFF.